This TCR beta chain was profiled in a study of a mutant IDH1 vaccine in newly diagnosed glioma. In the study overall: Mean patient age was approximately 40 years; 62.5% were male and roughly 38% female. Standard pretreatment was either radiotherapy, temozolomide, or, for most, radiochemotherapy with temozolomide.

Profiling relied on immunoSEQ multiplex PCR, and the TCRdb table lists in-frame clones only, not all of them. The data show fewer than 50,000 clones, more than 90% seen once. Indicated time point: baseline, week 1 (first vaccination visit). The treatment was: pre-vaccination baseline after standard-of-care therapy. Each astrocytoma in the donors was new, WHO grade 3 or 4, IDH1-mutant and ATRX-lost. Comments on this clone: The antigen is not known.

Study-wide points: Overall, more than 85% of patients had vaccine-induced immune responses.

The sample consisted of PBMCs, taken from a glioma patient treated with radiotherapy, temozolomide or both. The sequence was collected from a man aged 18-30 years with glioma.

The DNA for the CDR3 is TGTGCCAGCAGCCCGGGGACTAGCGGGAGGGCCCCCAATGAGCAGTTCTTC. Amino acid sequence: CASSPGTSGRAPNEQFF. The rearrangement links TRBV9 to TRBJ2-1; 16 bases match TRBD2. This CDR3 is built from 17 residues. Germline lookup yields CDR1 SGDLS and CDR2 YYNGEE. J lost 6 bases, V lost 4 bases, and 7 bases had no gene match.